This T cell receptor beta chain originates from a study of blood T cells in healthy people across ages. Findings and limits, study-wide: The lack of PBMC sorting stopped any conclusive naive versus antigen-experienced comparison. Greater diversity and more naive CD4+ cells were seen in long-lived donors than in aged donors. Age advanced and TCR beta diversity per million T cells fell, roughly linearly.

A sample-barcoded 5' primer and a J-beta primer mix were used in a second PCR of roughly 7 to 11 cycles. Using its own MiXCR run on the 5' RACE reads, TCRdb lists one record per CDR3 protein. The repertoire holds 2 million or so distinct CDR3 sequences, with roughly 52% as singletons. The table lists this clonotype with a few counts. Its antigen is not known. The CDR3 extends over 13 amino acids. V was pared by 4 bases and J by 4 bases, with 14 bases between. In germline, CDR1 is DFQATT, CDR2 SNEGSKA (reference sequence). Source material: blood. The clonotype comes from a woman between 35 and 50 years old in good health. The V call is TRBV20-1, the J call TRBJ2-7; D is perhaps TRBD1 (6 bases). CDR3 sequence: CSAITGSPYEQYF. CDR3 bases: TGCAGTGCTATAACAGGGTCCCCTTACGAGCAGTACTTC.